The TCR beta chain described here comes from a study of T-cell memory formation after mild COVID-19. A single record per CDR3 protein comes from TCRdb applying MiXCR to the 5' RACE reads. This table holds 250,000 to 300,000 distinct CDR3 sequences, 15% to 20% found once. The CDR3 is 15 residues long. Germline V gene sequence: CDR1 SGHVS, CDR2 FQNEAQ. The germline V and J ends were trimmed by 8 bases and 1 base, with 17 bases remaining between them. This clonotype was detected a few times. The sequence was collected from a man aged 18 to 29 who had mild COVID-19 (a few samples of this study predate the infection). Cell type and time point are not known. The material sequenced was PBMCs or a T cell subset sorted from them (not recorded which). The chain links TRBV7-8 to TRBJ1-1; the D gene is possibly TRBD1 (6 bases). The CDR3 loop is CASGRGDSPNTEAFF. Here the CDR3 DNA reads TGTGCCAGCGGCAGGGGCGACAGCCCGAACACTGAAGCTTTCTTT.